This TCR beta chain was sequenced during a study of T-cell memory formation after mild COVID-19 (dated by TCRdb to the early 2020s). Background on the whole study: TCR sequence clusters from the two donors were found to be largely donor specific. In a couple of donors, T-cell clones that expanded and contracted after mild COVID-19 were tracked by sequencing TCRalpha and TCRbeta repertoires over time. Two young, previously healthy adult volunteers made up the cohort, one male and one female. General conclusions and limits of the study: Some responding clones were found in pre-infection memory, which suggests that pre-existing cross-reactive memory T cells took part in the SARS-CoV-2 response. Contracting CD4+ clones were located mainly in the CM and EM memory subsets, whereas CD8+ clones were found to be enriched in EMRA. From day 15 to 85, contracting clones showed balanced CD4/CD8 phenotypes, whereas a second wave of clones that expanded from day 15 to 37 leaned towards CD4+. The study included only a couple of mild cases, and larger cohorts that include severe cases with pre-infection samples were judged to be necessary. The second-wave clones that peaked on day 37 were not confirmed to be SARS-CoV-2 specific.

Sequencing instrument: Illumina NovaSeq 6000. Using 5'RACE with constant-segment primers, TCRalpha and TCRbeta cDNA libraries were constructed, with sample barcodes and unique molecular identifiers added in the process. Trizol reagent was used to extract RNA from every sample. Amplification of the libraries took two PCR steps, and the second step added a second sample barcode plus Illumina TruSeq adapters. Sequencing of libraries was performed on an Illumina NovaSeq with 2 x 150 bp paired-end reads. As for how the authors treated the data: The reads were demultiplexed and collapsed into UMI-guided consensus sequences using migec v1.2.7. Using mixcr v2.1.11, the UMI consensuses were aligned to TRA and TRB V and J templates and assembled into clonotypes. Expanded or contracted clonotypes were those called significant by both edgeR and NoisET, with noise models trained on biological replicates. For edgeR calls, the thresholds were a false discovery rate-adjusted p below 0.01 and a log2 fold-change of 1. As an exploratory analysis of dynamics, PCA with hierarchical clustering was applied to max-normalized trajectories of the 1000 most abundant clonotypes. Separately sequenced CD4+ and CD8+ repertoires were used to assign the CD4 or CD8 phenotype of responding clones. TCRdb itself trimmed the public reads at Q25 with fastp, ran MiXCR and retained productive beta chains. Here each entry gathers all rows of one CDR3 protein and keeps the most common genes and DNA. TCRdb's processing, not the study's, gives the V and J calls here. The sample profile shows hundreds of thousands of distinct CDR3 sequences; 17% of them were found once. In total, the top ten clones hold 8.1% of the sample.

From its cysteine to its phenylalanine, the CDR3 spans 11 amino acids. The sequence is cut down to CDR3 DNA, 33 bases in frame from base 1. Reading the germline V gene gives CDR1 MNHNS and CDR2 SASEGT. For this clonotype: It lacks a known antigen. At one end, the junction sequence differs from germline, possibly due to a read error.

Ficoll-Paque density gradient centrifugation was the method used to isolate PBMCs. Sequencing used PBMCs or a T cell subset sorted from them (not recorded which). The chain links TRBV6-1 with TRBJ1-1; TRBD1 aligns with 7 central bases. The receptor comes from an adult woman who had mild COVID-19 (a few samples of this study predate the infection). The sample titles of this study are shuffled in the database, so cell type and time point are left out; the donor was told from shared clones. CDR3 reads: CASSGQGMVPF. The nucleotides read TGTGCCAGCAGTGGACAGGGTATGGTCCCATTT.